A selection of T cell receptor beta chains follows, all from one sample in a study of cytomegalovirus exposure and HLA in healthy donors. Data came from immunoSEQ multiplex PCR; TCRdb stores just in-frame clones and leaves some out. The sample holds 100,000 to 150,000 clones; 80% to 85% are singletons and the top ten take approximately 1.1%. The sequencing input was PBMCs. These receptors came from a boy aged 5-17 years in good health and CMV-seronegative. Both conserved end residues are part of each CDR3. Fields, in order: D gene, clone size, J gene, V gene, CDR3 DNA, CDR3 protein. The D gene is left open where the match is weak. Expanded clones are given a class, and other clones once, few, many or no size at all.

d_gene: TRBD2
abundance: few
j_gene: TRBJ2-3
v_gene: TRBV7-9
CDR3nt: TGTGCCAGCAGCGCCCGGACTAGCGGGTATAGTACAGATACGCAGTATTTT
CDR3aa: CASSARTSGYSTDTQYF

d_gene: NA
abundance: NA
j_gene: TRBJ2-1
v_gene: TRBV7-2
CDR3nt: TGTGCCAGCAGCTTAAGCCAGCTCGGGGAGCAGTTCTTC
CDR3aa: CASSLSQLGEQFF

d_gene: NA
abundance: NA
j_gene: TRBJ1-1
v_gene: TRBV11-2
CDR3nt: TGTGCCAGCAGGCGACAGATGAACACTGAAGCTTTCTTT
CDR3aa: CASRRQMNTEAFF

d_gene: NA
abundance: NA
j_gene: TRBJ1-2
v_gene: TRBV5-1
CDR3nt: TGCGCCAGCAGCTCTAACCAGGCCCCCAAGGGCTACACCTTC
CDR3aa: CASSSNQAPKGYTF

d_gene: TRBD2
abundance: NA
j_gene: TRBJ2-7
v_gene: TRBV5-5
CDR3nt: TGTGCCAGCAGCCTGACGGGGGGACTAGCGGGAGTCGAGCAGTACTTC
CDR3aa: CASSLTGGLAGVEQYF

d_gene: TRBD2
abundance: NA
j_gene: TRBJ2-1
v_gene: TRBV7-6
CDR3nt: TGTGCCAGCAGCTTAGCGGGTAGCGGGAGGAGAAATGAGCAGTTCTTC
CDR3aa: CASSLAGSGRRNEQFF

d_gene: NA
abundance: NA
j_gene: TRBJ1-2
v_gene: TRBV30
CDR3nt: TGTGCCTGGAGTAACAGGGCACGGAACTATGGCTACACCTTC
CDR3aa: CAWSNRARNYGYTF

d_gene: NA
abundance: NA
j_gene: TRBJ1-1
v_gene: TRBV6-6
CDR3nt: TGTGCCAGCACACGGCTGCGGGACACTGAAGCTTTCTTT
CDR3aa: CASTRLRDTEAFF

d_gene: NA
abundance: NA
j_gene: TRBJ2-7
v_gene: TRBV5-4
CDR3nt: TGTGCCAGCAGCTCCTCGATGGCGAGGTACGAGCAGTACTTC
CDR3aa: CASSSSMARYEQYF

d_gene: NA
abundance: NA
j_gene: TRBJ2-7
v_gene: TRBV30
CDR3nt: TGTGCCTGGAGTGTTATAGGTAGCGTTAGCTCCTACGAGCAGTACTTC
CDR3aa: CAWSVIGSVSSYEQYF

d_gene: TRBD1
abundance: NA
j_gene: TRBJ1-4
v_gene: TRBV27
CDR3nt: TGTGCCAGCAGTTTGACAGGGGGGGCTCGAAAACTGTTTTTT
CDR3aa: CASSLTGGARKLFF

d_gene: TRBD1
abundance: NA
j_gene: TRBJ1-1
v_gene: TRBV30
CDR3nt: TGTGCCCGGAGTGTCCGACAGGGAGGCACTGAAGCTTTCTTT
CDR3aa: CARSVRQGGTEAFF

d_gene: NA
abundance: NA
j_gene: TRBJ2-1
v_gene: TRBV2
CDR3nt: TGTGCCAGCAGGACGGACTTAAGCTCCTACAATGAGCAGTTCTTC
CDR3aa: CASRTDLSSYNEQFF

d_gene: NA
abundance: NA
j_gene: TRBJ2-2
v_gene: TRBV11-3
CDR3nt: TGTGCCAGCAGCTTACCAGGGTCTACCGGGGAGCTGTTTTTT
CDR3aa: CASSLPGSTGELFF

d_gene: TRBD2
abundance: NA
j_gene: TRBJ2-2
v_gene: TRBV14
CDR3nt: TGTGCCAGCAGCCTCCGGGGACTAGCGGTCACCGGGGAGCTGTTTTTT
CDR3aa: CASSLRGLAVTGELFF

d_gene: TRBD1
abundance: few
j_gene: TRBJ2-7
v_gene: TRBV6-6
CDR3nt: TGTGCCAGCAGTTGGGGGACAGGGAATCAGTACGAGCAGTACTTC
CDR3aa: CASSWGTGNQYEQYF

d_gene: NA
abundance: NA
j_gene: TRBJ2-5
v_gene: TRBV5-6
CDR3nt: TGTGCCAGCAGCTATGGAGGGACCCAGTACTTC
CDR3aa: CASSYGGTQYF

d_gene: TRBD1
abundance: once
j_gene: TRBJ2-3
v_gene: TRBV7-3
CDR3nt: TGTGCCAGCAGCTTAACTCGACAGGGGGTTGGAGATACGCAGTATTTT
CDR3aa: CASSLTRQGVGDTQYF

d_gene: NA
abundance: NA
j_gene: TRBJ2-7
v_gene: TRBV7-9
CDR3nt: TGTGCCAGCAGCTCGGAGCTAGACGAGCAGTACTTC
CDR3aa: CASSSELDEQYF

d_gene: TRBD2
abundance: NA
j_gene: TRBJ2-1
v_gene: TRBV5-1
CDR3nt: TGCGCCAGCACCCTGGGGGCTAGCGGGAGGGCCCCTAATGAGCAGTTCTTC
CDR3aa: CASTLGASGRAPNEQFF

d_gene: NA
abundance: NA
j_gene: TRBJ2-4
v_gene: TRBV4-2
CDR3nt: TGTGCCAGCAGCCGGATGTTGGAAATCGCGGACATTCAGTACTTC
CDR3aa: CASSRMLEIADIQYF

d_gene: TRBD2
abundance: NA
j_gene: TRBJ2-7
v_gene: TRBV5-8
CDR3nt: TGTGCCAGCAGCTTCCCAGGGAGACTAGCGGCTACCTACGAGCAGTACTTC
CDR3aa: CASSFPGRLAATYEQYF

d_gene: NA
abundance: few
j_gene: TRBJ1-2
v_gene: TRBV4-2
CDR3nt: TGTGCCAGCAGCCCCCGGGAGGGGGGCTGGTATGGCTACACCTTC
CDR3aa: CASSPREGGWYGYTF

d_gene: TRBD1
abundance: once
j_gene: TRBJ2-3
v_gene: TRBV6-5
CDR3nt: TGTGCCACATCAGGGGGCAGGGCAGATACGCAGTATTTT
CDR3aa: CATSGGRADTQYF

d_gene: TRBD1
abundance: NA
j_gene: TRBJ2-7
v_gene: TRBV6-5
CDR3nt: TGTGCCAGCAGTTACTTACAGGGGCCACCCACCTACGAGCAGTACTTC
CDR3aa: CASSYLQGPPTYEQYF

d_gene: TRBD1
abundance: NA
j_gene: TRBJ1-2
v_gene: TRBV7-2
CDR3nt: TGTGCCAGCAGCTCATCGACAGGGCTCTATGGCTACACCTTC
CDR3aa: CASSSSTGLYGYTF

d_gene: NA
abundance: once
j_gene: TRBJ1-2
v_gene: TRBV6-5
CDR3nt: TGTGCCAGCAGTTACTCTGGAGGGGAGGATGGCTACACCTTC
CDR3aa: CASSYSGGEDGYTF